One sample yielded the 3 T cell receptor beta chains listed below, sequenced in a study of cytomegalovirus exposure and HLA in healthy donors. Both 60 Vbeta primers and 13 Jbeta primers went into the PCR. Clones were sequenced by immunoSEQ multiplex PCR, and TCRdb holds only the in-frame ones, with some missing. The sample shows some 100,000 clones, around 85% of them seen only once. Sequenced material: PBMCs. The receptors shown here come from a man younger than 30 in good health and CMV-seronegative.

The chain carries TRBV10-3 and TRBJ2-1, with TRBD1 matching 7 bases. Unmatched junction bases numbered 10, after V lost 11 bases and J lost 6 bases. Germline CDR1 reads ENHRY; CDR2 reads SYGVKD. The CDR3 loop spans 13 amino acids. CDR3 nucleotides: TGTGCCTCCGGGACAGATTTCTTCAATGAGCAGTTCTTC. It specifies CASGTDFFNEQFF.

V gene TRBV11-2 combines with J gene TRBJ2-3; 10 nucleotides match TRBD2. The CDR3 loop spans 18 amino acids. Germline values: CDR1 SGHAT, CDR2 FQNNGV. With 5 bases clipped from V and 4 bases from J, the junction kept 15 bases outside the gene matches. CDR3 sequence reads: CASSQSRASGSRADTQYF. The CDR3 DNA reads TGTGCCAGCAGCCAATCCCGGGCTAGCGGGAGTAGGGCAGATACGCAGTATTTT.

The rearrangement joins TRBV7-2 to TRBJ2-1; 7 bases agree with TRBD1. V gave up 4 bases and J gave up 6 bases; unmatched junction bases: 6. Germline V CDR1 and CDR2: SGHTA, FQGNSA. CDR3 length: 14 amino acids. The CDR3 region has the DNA TGTGCCAGCAGCTACAGGGGACCGGGCAATGAGCAGTTCTTC. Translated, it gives CASSYRGPGNEQFF. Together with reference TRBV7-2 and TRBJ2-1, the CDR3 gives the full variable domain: GAGVSQSPSNKVTEKGKDVELRCDPISGHTALYWYRQSLGQGLEFLIYFQGNSAPDKSGLPSDRFSAERTGGSVSTLTIQRTQQEDSAVYLCASSYRGPGNEQFFGPGTRLTVL.